Below are 8 T cell receptor beta chains sequenced from a single sample in a study of T cells in Graves' hyperthyroidism and ophthalmopathy. TCR beta CDR3 sequences were amplified from RNA transcripts. A set of HTBI primers served as the primers for a first-round RT-PCR of the TCR CDR3. TCRdb used MiXCR to reprocess the multiplex PCR reads, holding one entry per CDR3 protein. The data show about 350,000 distinct CDR3 sequences, with around 13% seen just once and 20% to 25% held by the top ten. The specimen sequenced was blood. The origin of the receptors is a woman aged 25 to 39 with Graves' hyperthyroidism.

This chain joins TRBV14 and TRBJ2-5; 10 bases fit TRBD1. The CDR3 is 12 residues long. Germline V gives CDR1 SGHDN, CDR2 FVKESK. The ends lost 4 bases at V and 13 bases at J; junction bases unmatched: 6. CDR3 sequence (DNA): TGTGCCAGCAGCCCTGGGACAGGGGCCGTGTACTTC. Protein: CASSPGTGAVYF.

The V gene is TRBV28, the J gene TRBJ1-4; no definite D call. The germline V gene has CDR1 MDHEN and CDR2 SYDVKM. The CDR3 length is 17 residues. Deletions cut 4 bases from V and 8 bases from J, with 23 bases between. CDR3 bases: TGTGCCAGCAGTTACCTGGATTTAAACGGGGAAGGGGAAAAACTGTTTTTT. Amino acid sequence: CASSYLDLNGEGEKLFF.

This clonotype has a handful of counts. The rearrangement uses TRBV7-6 and TRBJ2-3, with no clear D. CDR1 is SGHVS, CDR2 FNYEAQ, per germline. Between the trimmed V and J ends, which lost 8 bases and 0 bases, there was a span of 18 bases. This CDR3 comprises 16 residues. CDR3 residues: CASGNPTLSSTDTQYF. The DNA for the CDR3 is TGTGCCAGCGGAAACCCAACTCTTTCTAGCACAGATACGCAGTATTTT.

This clonotype was seen at least ten times. The V call is TRBV6-1, the J call TRBJ2-5; D is unresolved. V was shortened by 10 bases and J by 4 bases, with 7 bases between the two germline ends. This CDR3 is 10 amino acids long. The germline V gene encodes CDR1 MNHNS and CDR2 SASEGT. DNA of the CDR3: TGTGCCACGCGGCTAGAGACCCAGTACTTC. Translating gives CATRLETQYF.

In the case of this clonotype: A single base separates this from a much larger clone, so it may be a read error. The CDR3 does not end in the conserved phenylalanine or tryptophan, so this is likely a read error. The J gene is TRBJ1-5, the V gene TRBV27, with 10 bases fitting TRBD1. V lost 6 bases to trimming and J lost 9 bases; unmatched junction nucleotides: 14. The germline V gene has CDR1 MNHEY and CDR2 SMNVEV (reference sequence). CDR3 length: 16 amino acids. The CDR3 region is CASSPRTGGGVMPQHL. The CDR3 DNA reads as TGTGCCAGCAGCCCTAGGACAGGGGGAGGAGTAATGCCCCAGCATCTT.

This clonotype occurred many times. The CDR3 is CASRGTGSYEQYF. The CDR3 bases are TGTGCCAGCAGAGGGACAGGATCCTACGAGCAGTACTTC. The J gene is TRBJ2-7, the V gene TRBV2; 8 nucleotides line up with TRBD1. V lost 6 bases and J lost 1; bases outside the gene matches: 2. The length of the CDR3 is 13 residues. Germline-derived CDR1 and CDR2 are SNHLY and FYNNEI.

This clonotype was found many times. This chain joins TRBV3-1 and TRBJ2-1, with D perhaps TRBD2 (6 bases). The germline CDR1 and CDR2 sequences are LGHDT and YNNKEL (reference sequence). V lost 1 base and J 8 bases, leaving 18 bases between the germline ends. This CDR3 has 16 residues. DNA for the CDR3: TGTGCCAGCAGCCAAGTCATCTGGAGGGCATCGGATGAGCAGTTCTTC. Translating it yields CASSQVIWRASDEQFF.

There are many counts of this clonotype. The chain joins TRBV28 to TRBJ1-2; TRBD1 agrees at 8 bases. This CDR3 spans 12 amino acids. Germline lookup yields CDR1 MDHEN and CDR2 SYDVKM. Trimming took 5 bases from V and 8 from J; bases not matched to a gene: 4. This CDR3 reads CASSQGALGYTF. The CDR3 DNA is TGTGCCAGCAGTCAGGGGGCGCTGGGCTACACCTTC.